This T cell receptor (beta chain) was obtained from a study of T-cell memory formation after mild COVID-19. Whole-study context: TCR clusters showed largely donor specificity. Study-wide results and limits: Clones that got smaller from day 15 to 85 had even CD4/CD8, while clones growing later tipped toward CD4+. Whether day 37 second-wave clones are SARS-CoV-2-specific was not confirmed.

TCRdb reprocessed the 5' RACE reads with MiXCR, giving one entry per CDR3 protein. The sample consists of roughly 350,000 distinct CDR3 sequences, around a fifth of them appearing once. This clonotype was counted a few times. The antigen remains undetermined. The germline V gene encodes CDR1 MNHNY and CDR2 SVGAGI (reference sequence). V dropped 0 bases and J dropped 1; count of bases not matched to a gene: 8. This CDR3 has 18 residues. This sequence joins TRBV6-6 and TRBJ1-2; 10 nucleotides align to TRBD1. Sequenced sample: PBMCs or a T cell subset sorted from them (not recorded which). This receptor was obtained from an adult woman who had mild COVID-19 (a few samples of this study predate the infection). Cell type and time point are not known. CDR3 DNA sequence: TGTGCCAGCAGTTACTCGATGCTTGGGACAGGGGATAACTATGGCTACACCTTC. Translated, it gives CASSYSMLGTGDNYGYTF.